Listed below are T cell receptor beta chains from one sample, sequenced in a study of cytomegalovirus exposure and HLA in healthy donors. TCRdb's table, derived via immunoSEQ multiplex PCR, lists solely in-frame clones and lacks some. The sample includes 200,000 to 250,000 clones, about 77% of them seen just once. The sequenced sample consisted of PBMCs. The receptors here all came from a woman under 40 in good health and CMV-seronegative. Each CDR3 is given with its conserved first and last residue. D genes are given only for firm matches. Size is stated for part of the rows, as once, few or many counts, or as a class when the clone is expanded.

TGTGCCAGCTTCTCGACTAGCGGGGCCCGATACAATGAGCAGTTCTTC	CASFSTSGARYNEQFF	TRBJ2-1	TRBD2	TRBV28	NA
TGTGCCAGCAGTTTATCGCCGGCGGAATACAATGAGCAGTTCTTC	CASSLSPAEYNEQFF	TRBJ2-1	NA	TRBV27	NA
TGTGCCAGCAGTCGGACAGGGGGCAATAATTCACCCCTCCACTTT	CASSRTGGNNSPLHF	TRBJ1-6	TRBD1	TRBV2	NA
TGCAGCGTTGTTGACGGGAGCCTCTGGAATGAGCAGTTCTTC	CSVVDGSLWNEQFF	TRBJ2-1	NA	TRBV29-1	NA
TGTGCCAGCAGGGGGCTAGCGGCTCCCTACAATGAGCAGTTCTTC	CASRGLAAPYNEQFF	TRBJ2-1	TRBD2	TRBV6-6	NA
TGCGCCACCACAACCAGGGAGGGCGGGGAGCTGTTTTTT	CATTTREGGELFF	TRBJ2-2	TRBD2	TRBV5-1	NA
TGTGCCAGCAGTCCGGACAGGGGCGTCTATGGCTACACCTTC	CASSPDRGVYGYTF	TRBJ1-2	TRBD1	TRBV27	NA
TGTGCCAGCAGCAATGGACTCTCCTACGAGCAGTACTTC	CASSNGLSYEQYF	TRBJ2-7	NA	TRBV21-1	once
TGTGCCAGCAGTGAAGCGCAGTCGGGGTTCGATGAGCAGTTCTTC	CASSEAQSGFDEQFF	TRBJ2-1	NA	TRBV6-1	NA
TGTGCCTGGAGTGTAGGAGGGAATAATTCACCCCTCCACTTT	CAWSVGGNNSPLHF	TRBJ1-6	NA	TRBV30	few